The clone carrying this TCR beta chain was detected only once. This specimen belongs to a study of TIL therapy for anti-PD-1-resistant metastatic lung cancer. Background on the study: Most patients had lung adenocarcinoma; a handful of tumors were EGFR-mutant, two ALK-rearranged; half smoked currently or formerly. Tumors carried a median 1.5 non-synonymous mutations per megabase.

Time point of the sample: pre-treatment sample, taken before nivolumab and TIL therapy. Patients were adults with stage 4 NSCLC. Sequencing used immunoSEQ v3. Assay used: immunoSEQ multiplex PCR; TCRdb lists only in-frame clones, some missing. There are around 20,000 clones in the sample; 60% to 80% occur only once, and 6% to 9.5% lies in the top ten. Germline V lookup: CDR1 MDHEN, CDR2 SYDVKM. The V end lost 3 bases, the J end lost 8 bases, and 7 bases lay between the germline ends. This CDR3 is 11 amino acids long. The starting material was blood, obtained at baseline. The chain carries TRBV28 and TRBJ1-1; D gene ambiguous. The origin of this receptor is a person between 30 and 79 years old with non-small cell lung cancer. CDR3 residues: CASSFRQEAFF. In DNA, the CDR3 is TGTGCCAGCAGTTTTAGGCAGGAAGCTTTCTTT.